This TCR beta chain was sequenced for a study of shared clonotypes between healthy human individuals. This clone showed up many times. This specimen includes other DNA sequences encoding the same CDR3. The method was immunoSEQ multiplex PCR; TCRdb's version includes in-frame clones alone and lacks a portion of them. The profile shows some 980,000 clones, approximately 80% of them singletons. The specimen sequenced was memory CD4+ T cells sorted from blood. Noted subset: CD45RA-negative fraction. The sequence was obtained from a man younger than 35 in good health.

Here the CDR3 reads CASSLSRGNSPLHF. In nucleotides, the CDR3 is TGTGCCAGCAGCTTATCCAGGGGAAATTCACCCCTCCACTTT. The chain carries TRBV7-9 and TRBJ1-6; the D gene is possibly TRBD1 (6 bases). Germline V gene data show CDR1 as SEHNR and CDR2 as FQNEAQ (reference sequence). Between the trimmed V and J ends, which lost 2 bases and 7 bases, there was a span of 9 bases. CDR3 length equals 14 residues.